Shown below are 13 T cell receptor beta chains from a single sample sequenced in a study of T cell responses to AZD1222 COVID-19 vaccine. The table came from immunoSEQ multiplex PCR; TCRdb's copy has only in-frame clones and leaves some out. Of approximately 150,000 clones in the sample, approximately 90% were seen once. Here the sequenced sample was peripheral blood, taken 28 days after the second AZD1222 dose. All receptors derive from an adult who received the AZD1222 COVID-19 vaccine.

The CDR3 is CASSSSSYEQYF. The CDR3 DNA sequence: TGTGCCAGCAGCTCAAGCTCCTACGAGCAGTACTTC. V and J are TRBV11-2 and TRBJ2-7; D is unclear. The germline V and J ends were trimmed by 4 bases and 0 bases, with 4 bases remaining between them. The CDR3 runs 12 residues. CDR1 and CDR2 (germline): SGHAT, FQNNGV.

This chain connects TRBV7-2 to TRBJ2-1, with 11 nucleotides matching TRBD2. V was pared by 1 base and J by 4 bases, with 12 bases of the junction left unmatched. The CDR3 length is 19 residues. CDR1 SGHTA and CDR2 FQGNSA come from the germline V gene. The CDR3 coding sequence is TGTGCCAGCAGCTTAGGCTTTGGTGGGACTAGCGGCTTATACAATGAGCAGTTCTTC. It specifies CASSLGFGGTSGLYNEQFF.

Note on this clone: This sample also contains other DNA sequences that code for the same CDR3. The gene calls are TRBV9 and TRBJ1-1, with unresolved D. There are 14 residues in the CDR3. V lost 2 bases and J lost 1, with 9 bases in between. Germline CDR1 SGDLS, CDR2 YYNGEE. In nucleotides, the CDR3 is TGTGCCAGCAGCGTGGTAGGTCAGAACACTGAAGCTTTCTTT. Translating it yields CASSVVGQNTEAFF.

V gene TRBV28 combines with J gene TRBJ1-6, with 8 bases identical to TRBD1. This CDR3 spans 16 amino acids. The germline gives CDR1 MDHEN, CDR2 SYDVKM. V was pared by 3 bases and J by 7 bases, with 8 bases of the junction left unmatched. DNA for the CDR3: TGTGCCAGCAGTTTCCCCTCGACAGGGGTAAATTCACCCCTCCACTTT. It codes for CASSFPSTGVNSPLHF.

The sample holds a few counts of this clone. The chain has TRBV6-2 or TRBV6-3 and TRBJ2-2; the D gene is possibly TRBD1 (5 bases). Germline loops: CDR1 MNHEY, CDR2 SVGEGT. CDR3 size: 13 residues. V lost 6 bases and J 3 bases, leaving 8 bases between the germline ends. In nucleotides, the CDR3 is TGTGCCAGCAGCCTGACAGACACCGGGGAGCTGTTTTTT. Translating gives CASSLTDTGELFF.

This chain uses TRBV4-1 with TRBJ1-3; 9 bases agree with TRBD1. There are 17 residues in the CDR3. The germline V gene encodes CDR1 MGHRA and CDR2 YSYEKL. V was clipped by 0 bases and J by 4 bases; unmatched bases: 7. CDR3 sequence: CASSQDTYRGRGNTIYF. CDR3 in DNA: TGCGCCAGCAGCCAAGATACCTACAGGGGGCGAGGAAACACCATATATTTT.

J is TRBJ1-1 and V is TRBV19; the D gene is possibly TRBD1 (6 bases). The CDR3 contains 13 residues. Germline-derived CDR1 and CDR2 are LNHDA and SQIVND (reference sequence). V gave up 4 bases and J gave up 4 bases, with 10 bases separating them. The CDR3 region has the DNA TGTGCCAGTAGTAAGGCAGGGGTCACTGAAGCTTTCTTT. Protein: CASSKAGVTEAFF.

The chain links TRBV7-2 to TRBJ1-1; D may be TRBD1 (6 bases). CDR1 SGHTA and CDR2 FQGNSA come from the germline V gene. This CDR3 spans 12 amino acids. V lost 5 bases and J 6 bases, leaving 10 bases between the germline ends. CDR3 loop: CASSLGQPEAFF. CDR3 nucleotides: TGTGCCAGCAGCCTCGGACAGCCTGAAGCTTTCTTT.

V and J are TRBV18 and TRBJ2-7, with 7 nucleotides matching TRBD2. CDR3 length: 14 amino acids. CDR1 and CDR2 from the germline V gene are KGHSH and LQKENI. The V segment lost 7 bases and the J segment 1 base; nucleotides outside the gene matches: 7. The CDR3 reads CASWSGEGSYEQYF. The DNA for the CDR3 is TGTGCCAGCTGGTCGGGGGAGGGGTCCTACGAGCAGTACTTC.

The V gene is TRBV5-1, the J gene TRBJ1-2; 10 bases line up with TRBD1. This CDR3 spans 16 amino acids. Trimming took 0 bases from V and 6 from J; bases not matched to a gene: 8. Germline CDR1 SGHRS, CDR2 YFSETQ. CDR3 region: CASSLAATGGADGYTF. Written as DNA, the CDR3 is TGCGCCAGCAGCTTGGCCGCGACAGGGGGCGCCGATGGCTACACCTTC.

The genes are TRBV5-6 and TRBJ1-5, with D possibly matching TRBD1 (6 bases). This CDR3 is built from 19 residues. V shed 3 bases and J shed 1 base, with 23 bases lying between them. Looked up from germline, CDR1 is SGHDT and CDR2 is YYEEEE. The DNA for the CDR3 is TGTGCCAGCAGCTCCCTCCGGGGGGTGGGGGCCCTAAGCAATCAGCCCCAGCATTTT. Translating gives CASSSLRGVGALSNQPQHF.

The rearrangement uses TRBV19 and TRBJ1-1; 7 positions agree with TRBD1. The V segment lost 5 bases and the J segment 4 bases; nucleotides outside the gene matches: 7. Germline-derived CDR1 and CDR2 are LNHDA and SQIVND (reference sequence). The CDR3 runs 14 residues. The CDR3 is CASSWAGGRTEAFF. In DNA form, the CDR3 reads TGTGCCAGTAGTTGGGCAGGGGGGCGCACTGAAGCTTTCTTT.

The V call is TRBV5-1, the J call TRBJ2-6; no firm D call. V gave up 2 bases and J gave up 0 bases, with 6 bases separating them. This CDR3 has 15 amino acids. Per germline, CDR1 SGHRS and CDR2 YFSETQ. The CDR3, as DNA: TGCGCCAGCAGCTTCGACCACTCTGGGGCCAACGTCCTGACTTTC. It is translated as CASSFDHSGANVLTF.